A single TCR beta chain is shown here with its context. It lacks a known antigen. Qualities for individual bases were not recorded, and no much larger clone is one base off. The data stem from a study of blood T cell repertoires in COVID-19 (dated by TCRdb to the early 2020s). In terms of the full investigation: Collaborator samples came from the United States, Italy and Spain and covered acute and convalescent phases of COVID-19. The material from the prospective study consisted of cDNA or gDNA derived from T cells, B-cell-depleted T cells, or PBMCs. The dataset comprised deeply sampled blood TCRbeta repertoires from subjects exposed to, actively infected with, or recovered from COVID-19. The repertoires were released in a freely available public database meant as a resource for research on the immune response to SARS-CoV-2. The samples were drawn from the first 160 participants of the ongoing ImmuneRACE study and from 950 to 1,500 subjects provided by 6 global collaborators. Sample metadata almost always included a de-identified subject ID, COVID-19 status, age in years and sex. Where available, HLA class I and class II types were taken from metadata supplied by the sample provider and were not determined by assay-based typing.

The research as a whole found: The quantity of clinical and demographic metadata differed by source and by participant and was supplied without curation.

The collaborating institutions used their own protocols to collect whole blood in K2EDTA tubes. Collaborator samples were shipped for TCRbeta analysis as frozen whole blood, isolated PBMCs, or DNA extracted from either sample type. The immunoSEQ Assay, a bias-controlled multiplex PCR, was used to amplify TCRbeta CDR3 regions from genomic DNA. For the original study's pipeline: Nucleated cell counts per sample were estimated from amplification of reference gene primers within the assay. Sequence reads were collapsed and filtered to measure the absolute abundance of every unique TCRbeta CDR3 rearrangement. For each sample, productive Simpson clonality was calculated as the square root of Simpson's diversity index across productive rearrangements. The source is immuneACCESS, and TCRdb retained only in-frame sequences with V and J called. Part of the clones is not carried over; for the studies checked, unresolved V genes explain less than half of this, and the remainder is unexplained. The V and J calls and clone size come from that table; D and trimming were worked out from the DNA. Counted in this sample were fewer than 250,000 clones; approximately 83% of them appeared once. The biggest ten clones account for 2% to 3% of the sample.

The receptor was derived from a woman in her thirties or forties with active or convalescent COVID-19. Material: peripheral blood.

This receptor carries the CDR3 CSVDVDTQYF. The DNA is TGCAGCGTTGACGTGGATACGCAGTATTTT. Recombination linked TRBV29-1 to TRBJ2-3, with no confident D gene call. The CDR3, from cysteine to phenylalanine, totals 10 residues. The retained sequence is limited to the CDR3, 30 bases, with the frame set at the first base. The germline V gene provides CDR1 SQVTM and CDR2 ANQGSEA. A distance of 4 bases separates the germline ends of V and J, which lose 3 bases and 6 bases respectively.